Following are 19 T cell receptor beta chains from one sample sequenced in a study of blood T cell repertoires in COVID-19. Profiling relied on immunoSEQ multiplex PCR, and the TCRdb table lists in-frame clones only, not all of them. The sample includes approximately 67,000 clones, around 87% of them seen just once. The sample comprised peripheral blood. These receptor sequences come from a man aged 50-60 years with active COVID-19.

This chain joins TRBV5-1 and TRBJ1-6, with 9 positions matching TRBD1. V lost 4 bases and J lost 7; bases outside the gene matches: 6. CDR1 and CDR2 (germline): SGHRS, YFSETQ. CDR3 length: 15 residues. DNA for the CDR3: TGCGCCAGCAGCCCCCAGGGACAGGGAAATTCACCCCTCCACTTT. This sequence encodes CASSPQGQGNSPLHF.

V usage is TRBV9 and J usage is TRBJ2-3; 10 bases are shared with TRBD2. Germline V gene data show CDR1 as SGDLS and CDR2 as YYNGEE. V shed 0 bases, J shed 5 bases, and the junction held 12 bases outside the gene matches. The CDR3 has 18 amino acids. The CDR3 DNA is TGTGCCAGCAGCGTAGGGATATGGAAAAGCGGGAGGGGAGATACGCAGTATTTT. Its protein product is CASSVGIWKSGRGDTQYF.

The chain recombines TRBV27 with TRBJ1-2, with unresolved D. V was cut by 2 bases and J by 7 bases, with 11 bases left in between. In germline, CDR1 is MNHEY, CDR2 SMNVEV (reference sequence). The CDR3 runs 13 residues. In DNA, the CDR3 is TGTGCCAGCAGTTTAAATGAGGGAGGTGGCTACACCTTC. As protein: CASSLNEGGGYTF.

The CDR3 sequence: CASSPGLAPQTQYF. The CDR3, as DNA: TGTGCCAGCAGCCCTGGACTAGCGCCGCAGACCCAGTACTTC. V and J are TRBV11-1 and TRBJ2-5, with 9 bases aligning to TRBD2. Unmatched junction bases numbered 7, after V lost 5 bases and J lost 6 bases. The germline V gene encodes CDR1 SGHAT and CDR2 FQDESV (reference sequence). CDR3 length: 14 amino acids.

This clone was detected only once. The chain recombines TRBV2 with TRBJ2-3; D is possibly TRBD2 (6 bases). The CDR3 has 13 residues. V was trimmed by 7 bases and J by 2 bases, leaving 10 bases between them. CDR1 and CDR2 (germline): SNHLY, FYNNEI. DNA for the CDR3: TGTGCCAGCAATGGGAGGCTCACAGATACGCAGTATTTT. Encoded protein: CASNGRLTDTQYF.

V and J are TRBV5-1 and TRBJ2-3, with TRBD1 identical over 7 bases. The CDR3 runs 16 residues. Germline V gene sequence: CDR1 SGHRS, CDR2 YFSETQ. With 4 bases clipped from V and 3 bases from J, the junction kept 11 bases outside the gene matches. As DNA, the CDR3 is TGCGCCAGCAGCGTCCGGGACAGCGTTCGGACAGATACGCAGTATTTT. Translating gives CASSVRDSVRTDTQYF.

As for this clone: Other DNA sequences in this sample translate to the same CDR3. J is TRBJ2-2 and V is TRBV14, with 7 nucleotides matching TRBD1. CDR1 is SGHDN, CDR2 FVKESK, per germline. The CDR3 has 14 residues. Trimming cost V 6 bases and J 1 base; bases outside gene matches: 2. CDR3 in DNA: TGTGCCAGCAGAAGACAGGGGAACACCGGGGAGCTGTTTTTT. This gives the protein CASRRQGNTGELFF.

This sequence joins TRBV2 and TRBJ1-2; D is ambiguous. The CDR3 has 14 residues. Germline CDR1 reads SNHLY; CDR2 reads FYNNEI. Trimming shortened V by 3 bases and J by 4 bases, and 12 bases separated the two germline ends. The CDR3 DNA sequence: TGTGCCAGCAGTGAGGCTGCCACGGGCTATGGCTACACCTTC. Amino acids: CASSEAATGYGYTF. The full variable domain, rest sourced from reference TRBV2 and TRBJ1-2, is EPEVTQTPSHQVTQMGQEVILRCVPISNHLYFYWYRQILGQKVEFLVSFYNNEISEKSEIFDDQFSVERPDGSNFTLKIRSTKLEDSAMYFCASSEAATGYGYTFGSGTRLTVV.

The gene calls are TRBV28 and TRBJ2-1, with TRBD2 identical over 12 bases. V trimming: 4 bases; J trimming: 10 bases; junction bases outside the gene matches: 8. Germline lookup yields CDR1 MDHEN and CDR2 SYDVKM. This CDR3 comprises 15 residues. The CDR3 bases are TGTGCCAGCAGTTCCCCTAGCGGGGGGGCCGGGGAGCAGTTCTTC. It specifies CASSSPSGGAGEQFF.

This rearrangement joins TRBV6-5 to TRBJ2-3; D is possibly TRBD2 (5 bases). The CDR3 has 15 amino acids. The germline V gene has CDR1 MNHEY and CDR2 SVGAGI. Trimming stripped 4 bases from V and 0 bases from J, with 11 bases between. The CDR3 coding sequence is TGTGCCAGCAGTTCTCCGGGCGGGAGCACAGATACGCAGTATTTT. Protein product: CASSSPGGSTDTQYF.

V is TRBV6-2 or TRBV6-3 and J is TRBJ2-2; 7 bases map to TRBD1. CDR1 is MNHEY and CDR2 is SVGEGT in the germline V gene. The V segment lost 5 bases and the J segment 3 bases; nucleotides outside the gene matches: 9. The CDR3 runs 16 residues. The CDR3 protein is CASSRGTVADTGELFF. For the CDR3, the DNA is TGTGCCAGCAGTAGGGGGACAGTTGCGGACACCGGGGAGCTGTTTTTT.

Here the CDR3 reads CASSPLTSGRREETQYF. The CDR3 nucleotides read TGTGCCAGCAGTCCGCTGACTAGCGGGAGGCGGGAGGAGACCCAGTACTTC. V usage is TRBV27 and J usage is TRBJ2-5, with 13 nucleotides matching TRBD2. The germline V gene encodes CDR1 MNHEY and CDR2 SMNVEV (reference sequence). V lost 5 bases to trimming and J lost 5 bases; unmatched junction nucleotides: 11. This CDR3 spans 17 amino acids.

The V and J genes are TRBV6-5 and TRBJ1-2, with 9 bases that match TRBD1. Per the germline V gene, CDR1 is MNHEY and CDR2 is SVGAGI. CDR3 length: 15 amino acids. Unmatched junction bases numbered 5, after V lost 2 bases and J lost 4 bases. CDR3 DNA sequence: TGTGCCAGCAGTTACGTTTACAGGGGGCGCTATGGCTACACCTTC. Protein: CASSYVYRGRYGYTF.

This chain connects TRBV2 to TRBJ1-5; the D is unclear. The V end was cut by 6 bases, the J end by 4 bases, with 16 bases between. There are 15 residues in the CDR3. Germline-derived CDR1 and CDR2 are SNHLY and FYNNEI. In DNA form, the CDR3 reads TGTGCCAGCAGGGAACCGGGTCAAAAAAATCAGCCCCAGCATTTT. As protein: CASREPGQKNQPQHF.

V and J are TRBV11-3 and TRBJ2-1; 7 bases fit TRBD1. Looked up from germline, CDR1 is SGHNT and CDR2 is YENEEA. Losses at the gene ends were 2 bases for V and 0 bases for J; bases not matched to a gene: 4. The CDR3 has 16 amino acids. This CDR3 reads CASSLRGPSSYNEQFF. The CDR3 DNA reads TGTGCCAGCAGCTTAAGGGGGCCGAGCTCCTACAATGAGCAGTTCTTC.

The rearrangement links TRBV5-1 to TRBJ2-5, with TRBD2 identical over 8 bases. The germline V gene has CDR1 SGHRS and CDR2 YFSETQ. The CDR3 is made up of 16 amino acids. With 0 bases clipped from V and 2 bases from J, the junction kept 6 bases outside the gene matches. The CDR3 DNA follows: TGCGCCAGCAGCTTGGCAGGGCGGGGGGCACAAGAGACCCAGTACTTC. Translated, it gives CASSLAGRGAQETQYF.

The chain employs TRBV7-3 and TRBJ1-1; 7 bases are a match to TRBD1. Germline CDR1 SGHTA, CDR2 FQGTGA. J gave up 6 bases and V 2 bases, and 9 bases lay outside the gene matches. The CDR3 length is 15 residues. This CDR3 is CASSLVPTGISEAFF. DNA for the CDR3: TGTGCCAGCAGCTTAGTTCCGACAGGGATTTCTGAAGCTTTCTTT.

The chain links TRBV28 to TRBJ2-7; TRBD1 might be the D (6 bases). The germline CDR1 and CDR2 sequences are MDHEN and SYDVKM. The CDR3 runs to 14 residues. The ends were cut back, 3 bases at V and 2 bases at J, with 11 bases in the middle. CDR3 nucleotides: TGTGCCAGCAGTTTCCAACAGGGCCCCTACGAGCAGTACTTC. Translation gives CASSFQQGPYEQYF.

The rearrangement joins TRBV7-8 to TRBJ2-7; 7 bases map to TRBD2. This CDR3 spans 17 amino acids. J was trimmed by 4 bases and V by 5 bases; bases with no gene match: 17. Germline V gene sequence: CDR1 SGHVS, CDR2 FQNEAQ. The CDR3 nucleotides read TGTGCCAGCAGCCCCGAACCGCCTGCTAGCGGCCTGTACGAGCAGTACTTC. As protein: CASSPEPPASGLYEQYF. Together with reference TRBV7-8 and TRBJ2-7, the CDR3 gives the full variable domain: GAGVSQSPRYKVAKRGQDVALRCDPISGHVSLFWYQQALGQGPEFLTYFQNEAQLDKSGLPSDRFFAERPEGSVSTLKIQRTQQEDSAVYLCASSPEPPASGLYEQYFGPGTRLTVT.